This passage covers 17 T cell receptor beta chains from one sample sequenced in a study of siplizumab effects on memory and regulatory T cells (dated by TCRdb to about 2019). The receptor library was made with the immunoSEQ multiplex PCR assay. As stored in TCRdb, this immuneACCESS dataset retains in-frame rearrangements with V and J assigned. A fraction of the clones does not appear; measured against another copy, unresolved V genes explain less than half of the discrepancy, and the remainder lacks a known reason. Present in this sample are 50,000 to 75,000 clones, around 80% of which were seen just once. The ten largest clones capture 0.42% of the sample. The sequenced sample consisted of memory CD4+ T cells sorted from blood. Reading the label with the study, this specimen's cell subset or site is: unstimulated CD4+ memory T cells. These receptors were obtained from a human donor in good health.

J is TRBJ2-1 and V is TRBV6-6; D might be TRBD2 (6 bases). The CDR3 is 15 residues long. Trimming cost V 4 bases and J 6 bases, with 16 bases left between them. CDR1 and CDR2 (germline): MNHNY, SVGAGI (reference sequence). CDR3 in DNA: TGTGCCAGCAGTTCCCCCGGGGGTCGTTCCAATGAGCAGTTCTTC. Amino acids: CASSSPGGRSNEQFF.

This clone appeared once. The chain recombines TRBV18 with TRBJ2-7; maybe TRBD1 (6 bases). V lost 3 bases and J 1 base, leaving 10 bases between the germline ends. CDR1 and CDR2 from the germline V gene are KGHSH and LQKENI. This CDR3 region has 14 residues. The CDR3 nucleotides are TGTGCCAGCTCACCTCCCGGGACATCCTACGAGCAGTACTTC. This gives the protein CASSPPGTSYEQYF.

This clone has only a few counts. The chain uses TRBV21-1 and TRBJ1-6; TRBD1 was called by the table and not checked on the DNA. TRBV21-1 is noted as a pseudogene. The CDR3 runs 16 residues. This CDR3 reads CASSKESVLAGSPLHF. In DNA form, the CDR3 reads TGTGCCAGCAGCAAAGAATCCGTTCTGGCAGGCTCACCCCTCCACTTT.

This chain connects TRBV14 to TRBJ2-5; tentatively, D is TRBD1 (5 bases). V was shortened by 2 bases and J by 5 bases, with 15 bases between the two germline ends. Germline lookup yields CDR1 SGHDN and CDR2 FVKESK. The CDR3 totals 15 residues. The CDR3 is CASSQSRVKGETQYF. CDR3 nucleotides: TGTGCCAGCAGCCAAAGCAGGGTGAAGGGCGAGACCCAGTACTTC.

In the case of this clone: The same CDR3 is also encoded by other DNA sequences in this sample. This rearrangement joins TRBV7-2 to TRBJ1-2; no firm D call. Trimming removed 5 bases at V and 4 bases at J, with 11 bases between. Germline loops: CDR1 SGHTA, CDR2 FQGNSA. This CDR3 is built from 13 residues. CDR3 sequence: CASSLDRSYGYTF. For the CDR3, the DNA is TGTGCCAGCAGCCTGGACCGGAGCTATGGCTACACCTTC.

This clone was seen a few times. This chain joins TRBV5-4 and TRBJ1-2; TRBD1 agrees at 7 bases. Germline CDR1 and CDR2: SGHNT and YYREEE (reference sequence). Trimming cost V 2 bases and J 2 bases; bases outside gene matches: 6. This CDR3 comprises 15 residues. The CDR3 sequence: CASSFGSGQNYGYTF. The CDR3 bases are TGTGCCAGCAGCTTCGGATCGGGACAGAACTATGGCTACACCTTC.

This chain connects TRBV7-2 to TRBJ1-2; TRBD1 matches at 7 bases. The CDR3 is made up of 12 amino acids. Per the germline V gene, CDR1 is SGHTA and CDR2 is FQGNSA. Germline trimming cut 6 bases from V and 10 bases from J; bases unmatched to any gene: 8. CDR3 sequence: CASRTDRLDYTF. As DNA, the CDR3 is TGTGCCAGCAGAACGGACAGGTTGGACTACACCTTC.

This CDR3 is CSVEKLAGPDTQYF. DNA of the CDR3: TGCAGCGTTGAAAAGCTAGCGGGCCCAGATACGCAGTATTTT. The chain couples TRBV29-1 to TRBJ2-3; 8 nucleotides match TRBD2. V lost 2 bases to trimming and J lost 4 bases; unmatched junction nucleotides: 5. CDR1 and CDR2 (germline): SQVTM, ANQGSEA. The CDR3 is made up of 14 amino acids.

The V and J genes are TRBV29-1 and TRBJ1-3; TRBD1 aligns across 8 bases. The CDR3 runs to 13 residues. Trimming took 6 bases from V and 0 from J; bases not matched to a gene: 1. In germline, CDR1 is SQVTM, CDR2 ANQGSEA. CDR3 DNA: TGCAGCGTGGGGACAGGCTCTGGAAACACCATATATTTT. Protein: CSVGTGSGNTIYF.

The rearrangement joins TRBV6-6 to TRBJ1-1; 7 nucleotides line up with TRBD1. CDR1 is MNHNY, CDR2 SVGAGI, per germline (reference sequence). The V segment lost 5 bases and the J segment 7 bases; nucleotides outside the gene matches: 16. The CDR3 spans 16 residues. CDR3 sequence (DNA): TGTGCCAGCAGTCTCTCAGACAGGGACCGCGGGGGTGAAGCTTTCTTT. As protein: CASSLSDRDRGGEAFF.

The CDR3 reads CATGLAGGITYNEQFF. The DNA for the CDR3 is TGTGCCACCGGACTAGCGGGGGGGATCACCTACAATGAGCAGTTCTTC. The V gene is TRBV5-5, the J gene TRBJ2-1, with 15 positions matching TRBD2. The CDR3 runs 16 residues. With 9 bases clipped from V and 2 bases from J, the junction kept 6 bases outside the gene matches. Germline V CDR1 and CDR2: SGHKS, YYEKEE (reference sequence).

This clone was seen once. In DNA, the CDR3 is TGTGCCAGTAGTATAGGGCCCAGGGAAGGACAAAACATTCAGTACTTC. This gives the protein CASSIGPREGQNIQYF. The chain is built from TRBV19 and TRBJ2-4, with D possibly TRBD1 on 5 matching bases. V shed 1 base and J shed 5 bases, with 15 bases lying between them. Germline values: CDR1 LNHDA, CDR2 SQIVND (reference sequence). The CDR3 is 16 amino acids.

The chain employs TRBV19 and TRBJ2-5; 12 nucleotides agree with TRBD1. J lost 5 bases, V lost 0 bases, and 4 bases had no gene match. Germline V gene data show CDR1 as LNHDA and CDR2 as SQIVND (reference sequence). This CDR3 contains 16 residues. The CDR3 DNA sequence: TGTGCCAGTAGTATAGAGGGACAGGGGGCTTGGGAGACCCAGTACTTC. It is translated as CASSIEGQGAWETQYF.

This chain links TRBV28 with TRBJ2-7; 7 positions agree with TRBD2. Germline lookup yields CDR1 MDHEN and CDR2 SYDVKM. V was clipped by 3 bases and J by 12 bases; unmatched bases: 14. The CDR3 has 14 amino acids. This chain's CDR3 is CASSLGVRSGLLYF. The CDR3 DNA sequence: TGTGCCAGCAGTTTGGGTGTAAGGTCGGGACTACTGTACTTC. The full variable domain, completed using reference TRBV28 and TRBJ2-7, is DVKVTQSSRYLVKRTGEKVFLECVQDMDHENMFWYRQDPGLGLRLIYFSYDVKMKEKGDIPEGYSVSREKKERFSLILESASTNQTSMYLCASSLGVRSGLLYFGPGTRLTVT.

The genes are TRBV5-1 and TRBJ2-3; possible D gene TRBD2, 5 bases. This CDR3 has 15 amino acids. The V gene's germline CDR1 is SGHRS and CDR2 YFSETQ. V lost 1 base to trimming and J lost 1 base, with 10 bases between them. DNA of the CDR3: TGCGCCAGCAGCTTGATGCGGGTCGGCACAGATACGCAGTATTTT. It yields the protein CASSLMRVGTDTQYF.

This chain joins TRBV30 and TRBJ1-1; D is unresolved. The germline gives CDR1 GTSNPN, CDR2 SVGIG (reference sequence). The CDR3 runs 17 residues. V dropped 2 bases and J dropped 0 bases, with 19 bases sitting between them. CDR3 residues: CAWSSLRGRDMNTEAFF. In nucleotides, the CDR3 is TGTGCCTGGAGTTCTTTACGGGGAAGGGATATGAACACTGAAGCTTTCTTT.

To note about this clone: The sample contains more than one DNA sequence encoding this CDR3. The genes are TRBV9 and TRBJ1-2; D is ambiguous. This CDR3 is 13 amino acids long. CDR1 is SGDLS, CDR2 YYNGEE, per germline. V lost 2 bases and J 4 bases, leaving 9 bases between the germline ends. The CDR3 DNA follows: TGTGCCAGCAGCGTTCTATCTGGCTATGGCTACACCTTC. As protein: CASSVLSGYGYTF.